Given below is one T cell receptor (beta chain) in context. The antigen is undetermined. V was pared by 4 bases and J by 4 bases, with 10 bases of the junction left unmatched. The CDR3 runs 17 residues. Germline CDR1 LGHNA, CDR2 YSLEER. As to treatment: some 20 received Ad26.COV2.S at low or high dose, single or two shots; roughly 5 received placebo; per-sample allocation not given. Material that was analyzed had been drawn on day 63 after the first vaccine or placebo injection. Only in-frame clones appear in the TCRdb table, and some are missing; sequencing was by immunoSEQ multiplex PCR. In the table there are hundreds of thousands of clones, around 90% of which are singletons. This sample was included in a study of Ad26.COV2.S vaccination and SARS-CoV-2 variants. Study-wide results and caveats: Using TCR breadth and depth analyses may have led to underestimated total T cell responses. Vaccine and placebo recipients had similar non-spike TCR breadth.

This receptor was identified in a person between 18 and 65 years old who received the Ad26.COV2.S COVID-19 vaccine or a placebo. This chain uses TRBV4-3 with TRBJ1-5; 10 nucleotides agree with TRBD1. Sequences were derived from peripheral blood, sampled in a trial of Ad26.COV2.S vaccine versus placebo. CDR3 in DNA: TGCGCCAGCAGCCTGGGACAGGGGAGAGGGGAAAATCAGCCCCAGCATTTT. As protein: CASSLGQGRGENQPQHF.